This T cell receptor (beta chain) was sequenced for a study of shared clonotypes between healthy human individuals (dated by TCRdb to 2020 to 2021). Background for the entire study: A couple of women and a few men aged 18 to 49 years were included in the cohort. For each donor, CD4 naive and CD4 memory were each run on three plates, CD8 naive on two plates, and CD8 memory on one plate. Libraries were prepared and TCR repertoires were sequenced by different laboratories using diverse techniques, in order to increase sequencing depth and limit assay-specific biases. Leukapheresis yielded between about 0.94 and 9.5 billion PBMCs per donor. To estimate repertoire size and how much clonotypes are shared between individuals, the study performed deep sequencing of blood TCR repertoires from five healthy adults. The paper as a whole reports these results and caveats: Even with the large sequencing depth, rarefaction of the sorted-subset datasets indicated that sequencing was incomplete. Pairwise subsampling led to the expectation that sequencing depth would affect the degree of clonotype sharing among donors. Clonotypes shared by all four sorted-subset donors showed higher generation probabilities than non-shared clonotypes. Because the study included a small number of donors, the genetic and exposure-history diversity represented was limited. Sharing across several donors was observed for 5% to 6.5% of naive CD4, 3% to 3.5% of naive CD8, over 2% of memory CD4, and approximately 0.41% of memory CD8 clonotypes. Only blood was sampled, and tissue TCR repertoires likely differ from those in blood. Naive subsets generally had larger estimated clonotype richness than memory subsets did.

The donors were healthy, HIV-negative adults with no recently reported acute infections or vaccinations. All donors were Caucasian adults living in Nashville, Tennessee, USA. CD4+ T cells were enriched by magnetic negative selection, after which naive cells were positively selected on CD45RA and the negative fraction was taken as the memory subset. Blood was obtained by leukapheresis, after which PBMCs were separated by Ficoll-Histopaque density gradient centrifugation and cryopreserved in liquid nitrogen vapor phase. Analytical flow cytometry was used to check the purity and quantity of every magnetically sorted T cell population. Genomic DNA was isolated from every sorted fraction and measured by UV absorbance on a Nanodrop 2000c. In the case of this clone: Its antigen is unknown. Nothing much larger sits one base from this clone, and base qualities are not available.

The germline V gene specifies MGHRA as CDR1 and YSYEKL as CDR2. V gives up 0 bases and J gives up 4 bases, and the segment between their germline ends measures 8 bases. The CDR3, from cysteine to phenylalanine, totals 14 residues. Only CDR3 DNA is held: 42 bases, read in frame from base 1. Using the deep immunoSEQ assay, TCR CDR3 regions were amplified from genomic DNA by multiplex PCR. For each cell subset, the extracted genomic DNA was distributed evenly across all wells of several immunoSEQ 96-well plates, and each plate served as one replicate. For sorted subsets, around 0.2 ug genomic DNA, equal to about 30,000 T cell genomes, was loaded into each replicate PCR. Purified libraries were measured with a Qubit 3.0 fluorometer, size-checked on a Bioanalyzer 2100, and measured again with the KAPA Library Quantification kit. Every immunoSEQ 96-well plate was sequenced on a separate single-read 150-cycle Illumina NextSeq 550 flow cell. The published analysis was carried out like this. Because the immunoSEQ output included only junctional sequences and no quality scores, the filtering could not be the same as the filtering used for full-length reads. Sequences were annotated with PyIR, a Python wrapper for IgBLAST v1.9, and V/J genes and CDR3 were assigned using IMGT germline references. Reads with weak V/J assignments (E-value above 1e-6), missing CDR3, stop codons, out-of-frame junctions, or ambiguous translated residues were removed. V3J clonotypes were defined as sequences sharing the same inferred V gene, J gene, and CDR3 amino acid sequence. Percentage overlap between repertoires was calculated by dividing the number of shared unique clonotypes by the size of the smaller repertoire. Three approaches were used to assess repertoire richness: RTK rarefaction, the Chao1 estimator, and Recon v2.1 estimates of unobserved clonotypes. For all TCRbeta clonotypes obtained by the gDNA method from a few donors, generation probabilities were computed with OLGA. TCRdb's version of the immuneACCESS table is confined to in-frame rearrangements and falls short of the full clone set. An unresolved V gene accounts for under half of the shortfall where checked; the remainder is of unknown origin. V and J calls and clone size come straight from that table; D and trimming were deduced from the DNA. The sample contains some 2,000,000 clones, 95% of them found a single time. The ten largest clones add up to 0.1% to 0.15% of the sample.

The chain couples TRBV4-1 to TRBJ2-3; TRBD2 is possibly the D segment (5 matching bases). This sequence was found in a man in his late teens or twenties in good health. Sequencing was done on a sample of naive CD4+ T cells sorted from blood. This sample's cell subset or site label indicates: CD45RA+ positively selected. The DNA sequence reads TGCGCCAGCAGCCAAGATCGCGGGTCAGATACGCAGTATTTT. This codes for CASSQDRGSDTQYF.